This entry is about one T cell receptor beta chain. The target antigen is unknown. V lost 1 base, J lost 1 base, and 13 bases lay in between. The germline CDR1 and CDR2 sequences are SGHAT and FQNNGV. The CDR3 runs to 16 residues. This sample was taken from a study of cytomegalovirus exposure and HLA in healthy donors. Study context: Previous work identified 95 million to 120 million unique TCR beta sequences from about 200 million T cells. General observations from the study: There were several of the most significant clusters that appeared linked to common viral pathogens in a later analysis. TCR beta V- and J-gene trimming, according to a later analysis, was linked to a missense DCLRE1C variant.

Both 60 Vbeta primers and 13 Jbeta primers went into the PCR. TCRdb's table, derived via immunoSEQ multiplex PCR, lists solely in-frame clones and lacks some. The top ten hold 1.5% to 2.5% of the sample, which has 70,000 or so clones, roughly 88% seen once. Sequenced: PBMCs. This chain uses TRBV11-2 with TRBJ1-1, with D possibly matching TRBD1 (6 bases). The TCR originated in a woman aged 25 to 39 in good health and CMV-seronegative. CDR3 coding DNA: TGTGCCAGCAGCTTAGCGTGGGGGCCCACGAACACTGAAGCTTTCTTT. It specifies CASSLAWGPTNTEAFF.